A selection of T cell receptor beta chains follows, all from one sample in a study of OX40 agonist ivuxolimab in advanced cancers. Sequenced by immunoSEQ multiplex PCR; TCRdb stores in-frame clones only, minus some. Among 65,000 to 85,000 clones listed, about 85% were seen once. The sample here was CD4+ or CD8+ T cells sorted from blood, taken in a trial of the OX40 agonist ivuxolimab. Receptor source: an adult with an advanced solid tumor such as melanoma, head and neck, liver or kidney cancer. Each CDR3 is given with its conserved first and last residue. Fields, in order: CDR3 length, J gene, V gene, clone size, D gene, CDR3 protein, CDR3 DNA. The D gene is left open where the match is weak. Clone size, where shown, is once, few, many, or a class for clones that have expanded.

18 TRBJ1-5 TRBV7-7 NA NA CASSLCGKGGNSNQPQHF TGTGCCAGCAGCTTATGCGGTAAGGGGGGGAATAGCAATCAGCCCCAGCATTTT
15 TRBJ2-7 TRBV6-5 NA TRBD2 CASSYSSGGGYEQYF TGTGCCAGCAGTTACTCAAGCGGGGGCGGCTACGAGCAGTACTTC
10 TRBJ1-2 TRBV19 NA NA CASSNYGYTF TGTGCCAGTAGCAACTATGGCTACACCTTC
13 TRBJ2-7 TRBV7-2 many NA CASSSAQQYEQYF TGTGCCAGCAGCTCAGCCCAACAATACGAGCAGTACTTC
18 TRBJ2-1 TRBV7-2 NA TRBD2 CASSLSSGTSGHYNEQFF TGTGCCAGCAGCTTATCCTCCGGGACTAGCGGACACTACAATGAGCAGTTCTTC
13 TRBJ2-1 TRBV28 NA NA CASSPASYNEQFF TGTGCCAGCAGTCCCGCCTCCTACAATGAGCAGTTCTTC
15 TRBJ2-1 TRBV11-1 NA TRBD1 CASSKRDRGYNEQFF TGTGCCAGCAGCAAACGGGACAGGGGTTACAATGAGCAGTTCTTC
11 TRBJ2-3 TRBV7-2 NA TRBD1 CASSFRQGWYF TGTGCCAGCAGCTTCCGACAGGGCTGGTATTTT
14 TRBJ1-3 TRBV11-2 NA NA CASSPGFAGNTIYF TGTGCCAGCAGCCCAGGGTTTGCTGGAAACACCATATATTTT
15 TRBJ1-5 TRBV5-1 NA NA CASSLWGGGDQPQHF TGCGCCAGCAGCTTGTGGGGAGGGGGAGATCAGCCCCAGCATTTT
13 TRBJ1-3 TRBV9 NA NA CASSGRSGNTIYF TGTGCCAGCAGCGGGCGTTCTGGAAACACCATATATTTT
13 TRBJ1-1 TRBV6-6 NA TRBD1 CAIRGQENTEAFF TGTGCCATCAGGGGACAGGAGAACACTGAAGCTTTCTTT